The 12 T cell receptor beta chains listed next were all sequenced from one sample in a study of T cells in Graves' hyperthyroidism and ophthalmopathy. Amplification of TCR beta CDR3 regions was performed using RNA transcripts as template. HTBI primers were employed in a first-round RT-PCR of the TCR CDR3. Each CDR3 protein is one row after TCRdb ran MiXCR on the multiplex PCR reads. The data contain some 600,000 distinct CDR3 sequences, approximately 15% of them singletons. The sample was blood. The receptor source for this set is a woman aged 30 to 39 with Graves' hyperthyroidism that later progressed to Graves' ophthalmopathy.

Many counts were recorded for this clonotype. The V call is TRBV24-1, the J call TRBJ1-1; TRBD1 is a possible D gene (5 bases). Germline CDR1 reads KGHDR; CDR2 reads SFDVKD. Trimming removed 9 bases at V and 1 base at J, with 11 bases between. The CDR3 extends over 13 amino acids. This CDR3 reads CATRGRWNTEAFF. The CDR3 DNA reads TGTGCCACCCGGGGACGATGGAACACTGAAGCTTTCTTT.

CDR3 in DNA: TGTGCCAGCAGCTTAGCAGCGGGGGGGAGTGGACTAGTCGGAGAGCAGTACTTC. It yields the protein CASSLAAGGSGLVGEQYF. The J gene is TRBJ2-7, the V gene TRBV7-2; 10 nucleotides agree with TRBD2. J gave up 7 bases and V 0 bases, and 15 bases lay outside the gene matches. Germline values: CDR1 SGHTA, CDR2 FQGNSA. The CDR3 sequence is 18 residues long.

The rearrangement joins TRBV5-1 to TRBJ2-7, with a weak D call TRBD2 (5 bases). The CDR3 extends over 14 amino acids. Trimming pared 3 bases from V and 6 bases from J, leaving 16 bases between. Germline V CDR1 and CDR2: SGHRS, YFSETQ. The CDR3 spells CASSWETPPSEQYF. In nucleotides, the CDR3 is TGCGCCAGCAGCTGGGAGACTCCCCCCTCCGAGCAGTACTTC.

In its sample, this clonotype was seen a few times. The V call is TRBV30, the J call TRBJ1-3, with D unresolved. The CDR3 is made up of 13 amino acids. Trimming stripped 2 bases from V and 1 base from J, with 6 bases between. Germline CDR1 reads GTSNPN; CDR2 reads SVGIG (reference sequence). Here the CDR3 reads CAWSRGSGNTIYF. The CDR3 DNA reads TGTGCCTGGAGTCGGGGATCTGGAAACACCATATATTTT.

The J gene is TRBJ1-2, the V gene TRBV12-5; 11 nucleotides align to TRBD1. Per germline, CDR1 LGHNT and CDR2 FRNRAP. The CDR3 is 16 amino acids. V gave up 3 bases and J gave up 4 bases; unmatched junction bases: 7. The CDR3 nucleotides are TGTGCTAGTGGTTTAGGACAGGGGGCGCTGGGCTATGGCTACACCTTC. Its translation is CASGLGQGALGYGYTF.

Many counts were recorded for this clonotype. The chain carries TRBV7-3 and TRBJ2-1; 10 bases are a match to TRBD2. The V segment lost 4 bases and the J segment 3 bases; nucleotides outside the gene matches: 3. Germline-derived CDR1 and CDR2 are SGHTA and FQGTGA. The CDR3 runs 15 residues. The CDR3 sequence: CASSSGLAIYNEQFF. CDR3 DNA sequence: TGTGCCAGCAGCTCGGGACTAGCGATCTACAATGAGCAGTTCTTC.

This clonotype showed up just a few times. The rearrangement uses TRBV20-1 and TRBJ1-1; a weak D match, TRBD1 (6 bases). Germline CDR1 and CDR2: DFQATT and SNEGSKA (reference sequence). Trimming cost V 6 bases and J 1 base, with 18 bases left between them. The CDR3 totals 15 residues. CDR3 sequence: CSAFLEEQGNTEAFF. The CDR3 nucleotides are TGCAGTGCATTCCTAGAGGAACAGGGGAACACTGAAGCTTTCTTT.

This clonotype was counted only a few times. CDR3 sequence reads: CASSQVTMNTGELFF. The DNA for the CDR3 is TGTGCCAGCAGCCAAGTGACGATGAACACCGGGGAGCTGTTTTTT. The V call is TRBV14, the J call TRBJ2-2; D is unresolved. Germline V gene data show CDR1 as SGHDN and CDR2 as FVKESK. Trimming took off 1 base at V and 1 base at J, with 7 bases between the two ends. This CDR3 is 15 amino acids long.

As concerns this clonotype: At one end, the junction sequence differs from germline, possibly due to a read error. This chain links TRBV30 with TRBJ1-2; D gene unclear. This CDR3 region has 12 residues. Germline CDR1 and CDR2: GTSNPN and SVGIG (reference sequence). The CDR3 region is CAWSHPNYGCTF. CDR3 DNA sequence: TGTGCCTGGAGTCACCCTAACTATGGCTGCACCTTC.

This clonotype was seen only a few times. V and J are TRBV29-1 and TRBJ1-2, with a weak D call TRBD1 (5 bases). Germline V gene data show CDR1 as SQVTM and CDR2 as ANQGSEA. Trimming shortened V by 7 bases and J by 7 bases, and 19 bases separated the two germline ends. The CDR3 totals 13 residues. The CDR3 nucleotides are TGCAGCGCCGGGACTTCCTCGGAGGCTGGCTACACCTTC. This sequence encodes CSAGTSSEAGYTF.

This clonotype was observed at least ten times. The chain employs TRBV28 and TRBJ2-7; 11 bases are shared with TRBD2. Germline V CDR1 and CDR2: MDHEN, SYDVKM. After removal of 7 bases from V and 1 base from J, the junction contained 6 bases not matched to a gene. The length of the CDR3 is 15 residues. CDR3: CASTPLAGGSYEQYF. The CDR3 coding sequence is TGTGCCAGCACCCCTCTAGCGGGAGGTTCCTACGAGCAGTACTTC. Filled out from reference TRBV28 and TRBJ2-7, the complete variable domain reads DVKVTQSSRYLVKRTGEKVFLECVQDMDHENMFWYRQDPGLGLRLIYFSYDVKMKEKGDIPEGYSVSREKKERFSLILESASTNQTSMYLCASTPLAGGSYEQYFGPGTRLTVT.

This clonotype was seen a handful of times. This rearrangement joins TRBV12-3 or TRBV12-4 to TRBJ2-7, with 7 bases aligning to TRBD2. The CDR3 totals 13 residues. With 8 bases clipped from V and 6 bases from J, the junction kept 10 bases outside the gene matches. In DNA form, the CDR3 reads TGTGCCAGCGCCGTGGCGGGAGTTTCCGAGCAGTACTTC. As protein: CASAVAGVSEQYF.